This T cell receptor beta chain was recovered during a study of chemoradiotherapy in HPV16-positive cancers (dated by TCRdb to between 2020 and 2023). In the study overall: Candidate HPV-specific T-cell clones and common TCR motifs were defined by functional T-cell assays performed on cells from a couple of HPV16-positive patients. Whether T-cell immunity against the HPV oncoproteins E6 and E7 changes during chemoradiotherapy and whether survival is affected by this immunity were examined in the study. The candidate HPV-specific TCRs and motifs were then tracked in TCR repertoires from around 86 patients with HPV-related cancers. Results the study describes overall, beyond this receptor: In HPV16-positive patients, expansion of HPV-responsive T cells during chemoradiotherapy was found to be associated with improved recurrence-free survival. Expansion of candidate HPV-specific clones and E7-related TCR motifs was observed in the tumor microenvironment during treatment, whereas no such expansion was observed for non-HPV-specific T cells. The survival association was reported for HPV16-positive patients, and the functional definition of HPV-specific T cells was derived from only a couple of HPV16-positive patients.

As regards this clone: No cognate antigen has been identified for it. There are no base qualities to consult, and no much larger clone falls within one base.

V loses 4 bases of germline sequence and J loses 8 bases, and the interval between the two ends is 10 bases. The CDR3 has 11 amino acids, counting the end cysteine and phenylalanine. The retained sequence is limited to the CDR3, 33 bases, with the frame set at the first base. For CDR1 and CDR2, the germline V gene (reference sequence) lists GTSNPN and SVGIG. Libraries were prepared through the immunoSEQ multiplex PCR assay. TCRdb obtained this table from immuneACCESS and retained in-frame rearrangements with V and J assigned. These tables miss some clones; where compared with another copy, unresolved V genes account for less than half of the shortfall, and the remainder is unexplained. The sample contains some 25,000 clones, around 94% of them found a single time. 2.5% to 3.5% of the sample belongs to the ten largest clones. Repertoires were sampled multiple times during chemoradiotherapy, which allowed clonal expansion in the tumor microenvironment to be followed.

The chain uses TRBV30 and TRBJ2-3, with an unclear D gene assignment. The sequence was obtained from a human donor with HPV-associated anogenital cancer. This specimen was collected from a patient who underwent chemoradiotherapy. Here the CDR3 is given as CAWTPGGTQYF. Read as DNA, the sequence is TGTGCCTGGACGCCCGGCGGTACGCAGTATTTT.